The 5 T cell receptor beta chains given below trace back to one sample, sequenced in a study of Ad26.COV2.S vaccination and SARS-CoV-2 variants. Profiling relied on immunoSEQ multiplex PCR, and the TCRdb table lists in-frame clones only, not all of them. The table has over 450,000 clones, roughly nine tenths seen once. Treatment described: some 20 received Ad26.COV2.S at low or high dose, single or two shots; five or six received placebo; per-sample allocation not given. Specimens were obtained on day 63 following the first vaccine or placebo injection. The specimen comprised peripheral blood, sampled in a trial of Ad26.COV2.S vaccine versus placebo. The receptors were sampled from a person aged 18 to 65 who received the Ad26.COV2.S COVID-19 vaccine or a placebo.

The rearrangement uses TRBV14 and TRBJ2-5; D uncertain. This CDR3 spans 15 amino acids. The germline V gene encodes CDR1 SGHDN and CDR2 FVKESK. V was pared by 0 bases and J by 0 bases, with 8 bases between. CDR3 loop: CASSQDWGNQETQYF. Written as DNA, the CDR3 is TGTGCCAGCAGCCAAGATTGGGGAAACCAAGAGACCCAGTACTTC.

The CDR3 loop reads CASSLGLVDEQFF. The CDR3, as DNA: TGTGCCAGCAGTTTGGGTTTGGTGGATGAGCAGTTCTTC. V usage is TRBV12-3 or TRBV12-4 and J usage is TRBJ2-1; the D is unclear. CDR3 length: 13 amino acids. V lost 3 bases and J 8 bases, leaving 11 bases between the germline ends.

V usage is TRBV9 and J usage is TRBJ2-1; possibly TRBD2 for D (6 bases). Trimming stripped 4 bases from V and 1 base from J, with 12 bases between. Germline loops: CDR1 SGDLS, CDR2 YYNGEE. This CDR3 is 15 amino acids long. CDR3 residues: CASSSLGGSYNEQFF. The CDR3 DNA reads as TGTGCCAGCAGCTCTCTGGGGGGATCCTACAATGAGCAGTTCTTC.

CDR3 nucleotides: TGTGCCAGCAGCACCCTAAAGAGGGTTGGCAGGGGTAGGGGGACAGATACGCAGTATTTT. Protein sequence: CASSTLKRVGRGRGTDTQYF. The rearrangement joins TRBV21-1 to TRBJ2-3; the table's D call, TRBD1, was not checked against the DNA. TRBV21-1 is a recognized pseudogene. CDR3 length: 20 residues.

The chain joins TRBV28 to TRBJ2-4, with TRBD2 as a possible D gene (6 bases). V lost 2 bases and J lost 0, with 8 bases in between. Germline CDR1 reads MDHEN; CDR2 reads SYDVKM. This CDR3 is built from 15 residues. The CDR3 DNA reads as TGTGCCAGCAGTTTAGTGGGACTAGCCAAAAACATTCAGTACTTC. This encodes CASSLVGLAKNIQYF.